The present T cell receptor (beta chain) was sequenced within a study of T cell responses to AZD1222 COVID-19 vaccine. This table comes from immunoSEQ multiplex PCR, and its TCRdb copy is limited to in-frame clones, with some not included. Of roughly 100,000 clones in the sample, 88% were seen once. The germline CDR1 and CDR2 sequences are LGHNA and YNFKEQ. CDR3 size: 15 residues. V gave up 1 base and J gave up 1 base, with 10 bases separating them. Study-wide results and caveats: In a largely white British group with more females than males, clonal diversity was possibly underestimated. It was only a handful of AZD1222 recipients who were seropositive at baseline.

With regard to this clone: What it binds is unknown.

J is TRBJ1-1 and V is TRBV4-2; D is possibly TRBD1 (5 bases). The sample was peripheral blood, taken on day 0 of AZD1222 vaccination. The TCR sequence derives from an adult in good health. The CDR3 nucleotides read TGTGCCAGCAGCCAAGGGGACGGCCGGAACACTGAAGCTTTCTTT. It yields the protein CASSQGDGRNTEAFF.